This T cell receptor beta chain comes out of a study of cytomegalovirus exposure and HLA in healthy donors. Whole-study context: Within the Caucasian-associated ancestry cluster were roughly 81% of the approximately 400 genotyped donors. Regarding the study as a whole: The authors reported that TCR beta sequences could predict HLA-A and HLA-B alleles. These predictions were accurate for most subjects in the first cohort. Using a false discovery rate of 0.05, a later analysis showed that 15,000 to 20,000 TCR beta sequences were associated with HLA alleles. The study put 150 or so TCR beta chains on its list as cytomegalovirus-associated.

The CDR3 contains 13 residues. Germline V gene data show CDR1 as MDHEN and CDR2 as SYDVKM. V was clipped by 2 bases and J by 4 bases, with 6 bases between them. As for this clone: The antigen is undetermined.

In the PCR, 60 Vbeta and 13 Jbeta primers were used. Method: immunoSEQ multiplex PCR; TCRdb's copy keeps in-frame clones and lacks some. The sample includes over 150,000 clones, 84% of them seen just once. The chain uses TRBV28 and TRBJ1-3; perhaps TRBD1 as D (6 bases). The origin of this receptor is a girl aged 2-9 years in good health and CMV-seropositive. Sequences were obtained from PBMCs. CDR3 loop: CASSLDRGNTIYF. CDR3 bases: TGTGCCAGCAGTTTAGACAGGGGAAACACCATATATTTT.